This T cell receptor (beta chain) appears in the sequencing data of a study of T cell repertoires in cytomegalovirus infection (dated by TCRdb to between 2017 and 2020). Notes on the research overall: Because public TCR beta signatures pointed to carriage of CMV infection together with the matching HLA type, the HLA type of each donor mattered for the analysis. What the study reported, not specific to this receptor: In both this cohort and an independent cohort of under 450 donors, the cumulative frequency of public TCR beta family members distinguished carriers of CMV infection plus the relevant HLA type. In the ex vivo response, HLA-C-restricted CMV-specific TCR beta clonotypes were dominant, and in two of eight donors the single most frequent clonotype came from this HLA-C-restricted group.

Sequencing took place on an Illumina HiSeq 1500. The public reads were reprocessed in TCRdb via fastp at Q25 and MiXCR, keeping in-frame beta chains. A single entry per CDR3 protein holds the most common genes and DNA from its merged rows. Within this sample are about 310,000 distinct CDR3 sequences, with about a sixth of them counted one time only. The ten largest clones take up about 12% of the sample. The germline V gene provides CDR1 SNHLY and CDR2 FYNNEI. The junction carries 13 bases between V and J, which are trimmed by 5 bases and 3 bases respectively. CDR3 length: 14 amino acids, cysteine to phenylalanine. Solely the CDR3 DNA is kept, with 42 bases framed from the first base. This clonotype has ten or more counts. Its binding antigen is unknown. Base qualities are not recorded, but no much larger clone differs from it by a single base.

Recombination linked TRBV2 to TRBJ1-1; the D gene is perhaps TRBD1, from 6 matching bases. The sequence derives from a human donor in good health (CMV status not recorded). Some clones in this sample may be carry-over from other donors' samples. Sequenced material: PBMCs. The CDR3 protein sequence reads: CASSQGFMDTEAFF. The DNA is as follows: TGTGCCAGCAGTCAGGGGTTTATGGACACTGAAGCTTTCTTT.